This T cell receptor beta chain was found in a study of T cell repertoires in chronic hepatitis B (dated by TCRdb to the late 2010s). V loses 2 bases of germline sequence and J loses 6 bases, and the interval between the two ends is 38 bases. The CDR3 has 22 amino acids, counting the end cysteine and phenylalanine. The sequence is cut down to CDR3 DNA, 66 bases in frame from base 1. Reading the germline V gene gives CDR1 ENHRY and CDR2 SYGVKD. Libraries were constructed by the immunoSEQ multiplex PCR assay. Entries here come from immuneACCESS through TCRdb and include only in-frame sequences with V and J called. Some clones fail to appear in such tables; in the studies checked, an unresolved V gene covers under half of the shortfall, and the cause of the remainder is unknown. The sample's clone listing holds dozens of clones. Notes on this clone: The input lacks base qualities; no much larger clone sits a single base away.

The sequence was obtained from a human donor with chronic hepatitis B virus infection. The sequence is built from TRBV10-3 and TRBJ2-7, with a weak D call of TRBD2 (6 bases match). Sequencing was done on a sample of HBV polymerase (pol387) epitope-specific CD8+ T cells from PBMCs. The CDR3 sequence is CAISEPRLTRDALAGYLFEQYF. The DNA sequence follows: TGTGCCATCAGTGAGCCCCGGCTGACGCGGGACGCCCTCGCCGGATACCTCTTCGAGCAGTACTTC.